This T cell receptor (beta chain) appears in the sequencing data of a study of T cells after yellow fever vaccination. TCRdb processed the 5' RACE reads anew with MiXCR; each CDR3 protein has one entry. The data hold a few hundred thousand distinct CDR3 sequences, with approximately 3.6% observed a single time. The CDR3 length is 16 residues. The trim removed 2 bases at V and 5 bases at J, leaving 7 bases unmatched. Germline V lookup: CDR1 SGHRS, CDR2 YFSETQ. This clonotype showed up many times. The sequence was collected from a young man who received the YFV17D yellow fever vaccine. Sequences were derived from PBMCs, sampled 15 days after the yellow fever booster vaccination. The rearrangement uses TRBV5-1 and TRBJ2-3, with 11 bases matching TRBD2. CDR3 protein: CASSLTSGGTQDTQYF. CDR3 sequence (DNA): TGCGCCAGCAGCTTAACTAGCGGGGGCACACAAGATACGCAGTATTTT.